What follows are 31 T cell receptor beta chains derived from one specimen sequenced in a study of T-cell memory formation after mild COVID-19. From the 5' RACE reads, TCRdb called clonotypes with MiXCR, one entry per CDR3 protein. This sample has about 200,000 distinct CDR3 sequences, with roughly 10% found just once. The sample consisted of PBMCs or a T cell subset sorted from them (not recorded which). Receptors were obtained from a man younger than 35 who had mild COVID-19 (a few samples of this study predate the infection). Cell type and time point are not known.

This clonotype occurred many times. This sequence joins TRBV7-9 and TRBJ2-7; the match to TRBD1 covers 7 bases. Germline assignment: CDR1 SEHNR and CDR2 FQNEAQ (reference sequence). V lost 4 bases, J lost 6 bases, and 18 bases stayed unmatched. The CDR3 loop spans 17 amino acids. Here the CDR3 reads CASSSEGVTGSYSEQYF. As DNA, the CDR3 is TGTGCCAGCAGCTCCGAGGGGGTGACAGGGTCTTATTCCGAGCAGTACTTC.

There are a few counts of this clonotype. This chain joins TRBV9 and TRBJ1-2; D is unresolved. The CDR3 has 13 amino acids. Trimming cost V 0 bases and J 4 bases, with 7 bases left between them. Germline V gives CDR1 SGDLS, CDR2 YYNGEE. CDR3 in amino acids: CASSVDGTYGYTF. Here the CDR3 DNA reads TGTGCCAGCAGCGTAGACGGAACCTATGGCTACACCTTC.

For this clonotype: A read error may account for a junction end that differs from germline. The chain uses TRBV19 and TRBJ2-3; 9 bases agree with TRBD2. The V gene's germline CDR1 is LNHDA and CDR2 SQIVND (reference sequence). The CDR3 totals 11 residues. CDR3: CATNSGGGAKF. The CDR3 DNA reads as TGTGCCACAAACTCGGGCGGGGGGGCAAAGTTT.

The V gene is TRBV5-1, the J gene TRBJ1-2, with 9 bases that match TRBD1. The V gene's germline CDR1 is SGHRS and CDR2 YFSETQ. The CDR3 contains 13 residues. V shed 4 bases, J shed 6 bases, and the junction held 4 bases outside the gene matches. CDR3 coding DNA: TGCGCCAGCAGCGTGGACAGGGGAGATGGCTACACCTTC. This encodes CASSVDRGDGYTF.

The CDR3 loop reads CASSYSRHGPNSPLHF. The CDR3 DNA reads TGTGCCAGCAGTTACTCCCGGCATGGGCCTAATTCACCCCTCCACTTT. The chain links TRBV6-5 to TRBJ1-6; D is uncertain. This CDR3 is 16 amino acids long. CDR1 and CDR2 from the germline V gene are MNHEY and SVGAGI. V was clipped by 0 bases and J by 6 bases, with 12 bases between them.

In this sample, this clonotype turned up many times. The chain links TRBV5-1 to TRBJ2-5, with D possibly matching TRBD1 (6 bases). The germline V and J ends were trimmed by 4 bases and 1 base, with 11 bases remaining between them. The CDR3 has 14 amino acids. CDR1 and CDR2 (germline): SGHRS, YFSETQ. DNA for the CDR3: TGCGCCAGCAGCGCCCAGGGGTCCCAAGAGACCCAGTACTTC. Amino acid sequence: CASSAQGSQETQYF. Supplemented by reference TRBV5-1 and TRBJ2-5, the full variable domain reads KAGVTQTPRYLIKTRGQQVTLSCSPISGHRSVSWYQQTPGQGLQFLFEYFSETQRNKGNFPGRFSGRQFSNSRSEMNVSTLELGDSALYLCASSAQGSQETQYFGPGTRLLVL.

This clonotype was seen at least ten times. This rearrangement joins TRBV20-1 to TRBJ2-4; TRBD2 aligns across 8 bases. The V segment lost 5 bases and the J segment 3 bases; nucleotides outside the gene matches: 3. Germline CDR1 is DFQATT and CDR2 is SNEGSKA (reference sequence). The CDR3 totals 13 residues. CDR3: CSAPGTSKNIQYF. CDR3 nucleotides: TGCAGTGCTCCCGGGACTAGCAAAAACATTCAGTACTTC.

The rearrangement uses TRBV24-1 and TRBJ2-7; 8 bases are a match to TRBD1. This CDR3 is built from 15 residues. The junction had 6 bases not matched to a gene; V was cut back by 5 bases and J by 1 base. Germline CDR1 reads KGHDR; CDR2 reads SFDVKD. DNA for the CDR3: TGTGCCACCAGTGGCCCGGACAGGGCTTCCTACGAGCAGTACTTC. It codes for CATSGPDRASYEQYF.

This clonotype was observed a handful of times. The CDR3 region is CASSLQGSVGELFF. The CDR3 DNA is TGTGCCAGCAGCTTACAGGGTTCCGTCGGGGAGCTGTTTTTT. The chain employs TRBV7-2 and TRBJ2-2; tentative D call: TRBD1 (5 bases). The CDR3 has 14 residues. Between the trimmed V and J ends, which lost 2 bases and 7 bases, there was a span of 11 bases. Germline values: CDR1 SGHTA, CDR2 FQGNSA.

The CDR3 sequence: CASSSNGFGGYTF. CDR3 DNA: TGTGCCAGCAGTTCCAATGGTTTCGGTGGCTACACCTTC. The V gene is TRBV12-3 or TRBV12-4, the J gene TRBJ1-2; the D is unclear. CDR3 size: 13 residues. Between the trimmed V and J ends, which lost 4 bases and 7 bases, there was a span of 13 bases.

This clonotype was seen a few times. The chain combines TRBV20-1 with TRBJ1-2, with TRBD1 identical over 9 bases. J was trimmed by 8 bases and V by 6 bases; bases with no gene match: 16. Per germline, CDR1 DFQATT and CDR2 SNEGSKA (reference sequence). CDR3 size: 15 residues. The CDR3 DNA reads as TGCAGTGCATCGCGGACAGGGGCTAACGGAGGAGGCTACACCTTC. Its protein is CSASRTGANGGGYTF.

This clonotype was seen more than once but under ten times. The gene calls are TRBV7-9 and TRBJ2-1, with a tentative D call TRBD2 (6 bases). This CDR3 has 17 amino acids. CDR1 is SEHNR and CDR2 is FQNEAQ in the germline V gene (reference sequence). Trimming removed 1 base from V and 7 bases from J, with 20 bases in between. The CDR3 DNA is TGTGCCAGCAGCTTAGGGTCGGGGGTCTACTCTTTGAATGAGCAGTTCTTC. This translates into CASSLGSGVYSLNEQFF. Together with reference TRBV7-9 and TRBJ2-1, the CDR3 gives the full variable domain: DTGVSQNPRHKITKRGQNVTFRCDPISEHNRLYWYRQTLGQGPEFLTYFQNEAQLEKSRLLSDRFSAERPKGSFSTLEIQRTEQGDSAMYLCASSLGSGVYSLNEQFFGPGTRLTVL.

The rearrangement uses TRBV10-3 and TRBJ1-6; D is undetermined. Trimming cost V 2 bases and J 0 bases, with 2 bases left between them. Germline loops: CDR1 ENHRY, CDR2 SYGVKD. This CDR3 has 14 residues. CDR3 nucleotides: TGTGCCATCAGTGAGGGCTCCTATAATTCACCCCTCCACTTT. Protein product: CAISEGSYNSPLHF.

This chain uses TRBV7-9 with TRBJ1-1; a weak D match, TRBD1 (5 bases). CDR3 length: 13 residues. CDR1 is SEHNR, CDR2 FQNEAQ, per germline (reference sequence). Trimming removed 4 bases from V and 7 bases from J, with 13 bases in between. CDR3 DNA sequence: TGTGCCAGCAGCTCCCTCGCGACAGTTGAAGCTTTCTTT. It yields the protein CASSSLATVEAFF.

In its sample, this clonotype was seen a few times. The gene calls are TRBV29-1 and TRBJ1-2; TRBD1 is a possible D gene (5 bases). CDR3 length equals 14 residues. V was clipped by 0 bases and J by 7 bases, with 15 bases between them. The germline V gene has CDR1 SQVTM and CDR2 ANQGSEA. CDR3 DNA: TGCAGCGTTGAAGATCTTCCAGGGTCGGCTGGCTACACCTTC. Its protein product is CSVEDLPGSAGYTF.

In its sample, this clonotype was seen a few times. The chain recombines TRBV5-1 with TRBJ1-1; TRBD1 might be the D (6 bases). The CDR3 sequence is 16 residues long. Germline V gene sequence: CDR1 SGHRS, CDR2 YFSETQ. Trimming pared 4 bases from V and 3 bases from J, leaving 19 bases between. CDR3 nucleotides: TGCGCCAGCAGCCTACTACAGGGCCCAGGGGACACTGAAGCTTTCTTT. Amino acids: CASSLLQGPGDTEAFF.

This clonotype was detected a few times. The chain links TRBV6-1 to TRBJ2-3; tentative D call: TRBD1 (5 bases). The CDR3 covers 14 residues. CDR1 and CDR2 from the germline V gene are MNHNS and SASEGT. The germline V and J ends were trimmed by 1 base and 2 bases, with 7 bases remaining between them. CDR3 coding DNA: TGTGCCAGCAGTGAAGGGACACACACAGATACGCAGTATTTT. Its protein product is CASSEGTHTDTQYF.

The chain couples TRBV12-3 or TRBV12-4 to TRBJ1-5; no clear D gene. Trimming stripped 2 bases from V and 4 bases from J, with 15 bases between. The CDR3 runs 16 residues. The CDR3 is CASSLRIRLGNQPQHF. The CDR3 DNA is TGTGCCAGCAGTTTAAGGATCAGGCTTGGTAATCAGCCCCAGCATTTT.

This clonotype was detected a few times. DNA of the CDR3: TGTGCCAGCAGTTACGACAGGGGGCAGTCAGATACGCAGTATTTT. As protein: CASSYDRGQSDTQYF. The genes are TRBV6-5 and TRBJ2-3; 10 bases line up with TRBD1. Germline V gene data show CDR1 as MNHEY and CDR2 as SVGAGI. Unmatched junction bases numbered 3, after V lost 2 bases and J lost 4 bases. The CDR3 contains 15 residues.

This clonotype was seen only a few times. The chain employs TRBV5-1 and TRBJ2-6; D is possibly TRBD1 (5 bases). This CDR3 is built from 17 residues. Germline V gene data show CDR1 as SGHRS and CDR2 as YFSETQ. V dropped 1 base and J dropped 1 base, with 12 bases sitting between them. Here the CDR3 DNA reads TGCGCCAGCAGCTTGACAGTTAGGGGTTCTGGGGCCAACGTCCTGACTTTC. Amino acid sequence: CASSLTVRGSGANVLTF.

Many counts were recorded for this clonotype. This chain uses TRBV5-1 with TRBJ1-3; tentatively, D is TRBD1 (6 bases). Trimming removed 4 bases at V and 1 base at J, with 15 bases between. The CDR3 totals 16 residues. Germline values: CDR1 SGHRS, CDR2 YFSETQ. CDR3 sequence (DNA): TGCGCCAGCAGCCCACAGGGTAGGGGTTCTGGAAACACCATATATTTT. This codes for CASSPQGRGSGNTIYF.

This clonotype occurred many times. This chain connects TRBV5-1 to TRBJ2-4, with a weak D call TRBD2 (5 bases). Germline CDR1 SGHRS, CDR2 YFSETQ. With 4 bases removed from V and 6 bases from J, the gap between germline ends came to 11 bases. CDR3 length: 13 amino acids. The CDR3 here is CASSVLGGNIQYF. The CDR3 DNA reads TGCGCCAGCAGCGTACTAGGAGGAAACATTCAGTACTTC.

This chain links TRBV29-1 with TRBJ1-1; the D is unclear. V lost 5 bases to trimming and J lost 4 bases, with 11 bases between them. The CDR3 covers 12 residues. Germline values: CDR1 SQVTM, CDR2 ANQGSEA. Here the CDR3 reads CSVSGFPTEAFF. DNA for the CDR3: TGCAGCGTTTCCGGGTTTCCCACTGAAGCTTTCTTT.

This clonotype was seen more than once but under ten times. This chain links TRBV15 with TRBJ1-2, with D maybe TRBD1 (6 bases). V was cut by 3 bases and J by 6 bases, with 14 bases left in between. The CDR3 extends over 14 amino acids. The germline CDR1 and CDR2 sequences are LNHNV and YYDKDF (reference sequence). The DNA of the CDR3 is TGTGCCACCAGCAGTAGTAGGACAGATAATGGCTACACCTTC. Protein product: CATSSSRTDNGYTF.

V is TRBV10-3 and J is TRBJ1-2; 9 bases fit TRBD1. The V gene's germline CDR1 is ENHRY and CDR2 SYGVKD. V lost 8 bases to trimming and J lost 8 bases; unmatched junction nucleotides: 3. CDR3 length: 11 amino acids. The CDR3 loop is CAIRQGGGYTF. Written as DNA, the CDR3 is TGTGCCATCCGACAGGGGGGAGGCTACACCTTC.

The chain carries TRBV20-1 and TRBJ1-1; D is ambiguous. Trimming stripped 0 bases from V and 1 base from J, with 24 bases between. The CDR3 spans 19 residues. Looked up from germline, CDR1 is DFQATT and CDR2 is SNEGSKA (reference sequence). CDR3 DNA sequence: TGCAGTGCTAGAGATCTTAAATCAATCGTCACGGGAGGGAACACTGAAGCTTTCTTT. This codes for CSARDLKSIVTGGNTEAFF.

The chain carries TRBV7-9 and TRBJ2-7; 7 bases match TRBD1. The V segment lost 5 bases and the J segment 6 bases; nucleotides outside the gene matches: 7. Germline CDR1 reads SEHNR; CDR2 reads FQNEAQ (reference sequence). CDR3 length: 13 amino acids. CDR3 protein: CASSPGQFGEQYV. Written as DNA, the CDR3 is TGTGCCAGCAGCCCGGGACAGTTTGGCGAGCAGTACGTC.

This clonotype has a count of ten or more. The chain employs TRBV4-3 and TRBJ2-3, with TRBD2 as a possible D gene (7 bases). The CDR3 is made up of 16 amino acids. The germline V gene encodes CDR1 LGHNA and CDR2 YSLEER. V shed 4 bases and J shed 0 bases, with 14 bases lying between them. The CDR3 sequence: CASSLGGAASTDTQYF. CDR3 nucleotide sequence: TGCGCCAGCAGCCTGGGGGGGGCCGCTAGCACAGATACGCAGTATTTT.

At least ten counts were recorded for this clonotype. The genes are TRBV29-1 and TRBJ1-5; maybe TRBD1 (5 bases). Germline V gives CDR1 SQVTM, CDR2 ANQGSEA. The CDR3 has 14 residues. V was shortened by 6 bases and J by 0 bases, with 12 bases between the two germline ends. The CDR3 DNA reads as TGCAGCGTCCAAACAGGCATTAGCAATCAGCCCCAGCATTTT. Translated, it gives CSVQTGISNQPQHF. Complete variable domain (other parts from reference TRBV29-1 and TRBJ1-5): SAVISQKPSRDICQRGTSLTIQCQVDSQVTMMFWYRQQPGQSLTLIATANQGSEATYESGFVIDKFPISRPNLTFSTLTVSNMSPEDSSIYLCSVQTGISNQPQHFGDGTRLSIL.

This clonotype was counted only a few times. The rearrangement uses TRBV5-1 and TRBJ2-3; 11 positions agree with TRBD2. CDR1 SGHRS and CDR2 YFSETQ come from the germline V gene. CDR3 length equals 15 residues. The junction had 6 bases not matched to a gene; V was cut back by 3 bases and J by 6 bases. Written as DNA, the CDR3 is TGCGCCAGCAGCTCATCGACTAGCGGGGCGGATACGCAGTATTTT. Its protein product is CASSSSTSGADTQYF.

The chain recombines TRBV6-2 or TRBV6-3 with TRBJ2-3; D may be TRBD1 or TRBD2 (5 bases each). Germline V gives CDR1 MNHEY, CDR2 SVGEGT. V was trimmed by 2 bases and J by 8 bases, leaving 11 bases between them. This CDR3 has 13 amino acids. CDR3 loop: CASSYPGPGTQYF. The DNA of the CDR3 is TGTGCCAGCAGTTACCCGGGACCTGGTACGCAGTATTTT.